This is a list of T cell receptor beta chains from one sample in a study of identical twins' blood T cells. Each CDR3 protein gets one entry after TCRdb re-called the 5' RACE reads with MiXCR. The sample lists 300,000 to 400,000 distinct CDR3 sequences, about 28% occurring once. Sequenced material: PBMCs. These TCRs come from a woman between 18 and 55 years old in good health. Each CDR3 is given with its conserved first and last residue. A D gene is named only where the DNA matches it firmly. Where a row states a size, it is once, few, many or the class of an expanded clone; other rows omit it.

CDR3 length: 18; J gene: TRBJ2-2; D gene: TRBD2; clone size: NA; V gene: TRBV4-3; CDR3 DNA: TGCGCCAGCAGCCAAGGGTTAGCGGGAGGGCTTAGAGGCGGGGAGCTGTTTTTT; CDR3 protein: CASSQGLAGGLRGGELFF
CDR3 length: 15; J gene: TRBJ2-2; D gene: NA; clone size: NA; V gene: TRBV4-3; CDR3 DNA: TGCGCCAGCAGCCAAGAGCGTATCGGCACCGGGGAGCTGTTTTTT; CDR3 protein: CASSQERIGTGELFF
CDR3 length: 10; J gene: TRBJ1-1; D gene: NA; clone size: NA; V gene: TRBV29-1; CDR3 DNA: TGCAGCGTTGAGTCTACTGAAGCTTTCTTT; CDR3 protein: CSVESTEAFF
CDR3 length: 12; J gene: TRBJ2-7; D gene: NA; clone size: many; V gene: TRBV10-2; CDR3 DNA: TGCGCCAGCAGTGGAGGGTTCTACGAGCAGTACTTC; CDR3 protein: CASSGGFYEQYF
CDR3 length: 15; J gene: TRBJ1-5; D gene: TRBD1; clone size: NA; V gene: TRBV18; CDR3 DNA: TGTGCCAGCTCAAAACTGACAGGGGTGAATCAGCCCCAGCATTTT; CDR3 protein: CASSKLTGVNQPQHF
CDR3 length: 11; J gene: TRBJ2-1; D gene: NA; clone size: NA; V gene: TRBV29-1; CDR3 DNA: TGCAGCGTTGAAGATCAAAATGAGAAGTTCTTC; CDR3 protein: CSVEDQNEKFF
CDR3 length: 12; J gene: TRBJ2-1; D gene: NA; clone size: NA; V gene: TRBV6-2/TRBV6-3; CDR3 DNA: TGTGCCAGCAGTCGACAAGCAGCCGAGCAGTTCTTC; CDR3 protein: CASSRQAAEQFF
CDR3 length: 12; J gene: TRBJ1-2; D gene: NA; clone size: NA; V gene: TRBV20-1; CDR3 DNA: TGCAGTGCTAGAGATATGTACTATGGCTACACCTTC; CDR3 protein: CSARDMYYGYTF
CDR3 length: 16; J gene: TRBJ1-4; D gene: NA; clone size: NA; V gene: TRBV7-9; CDR3 DNA: TGTGCCAGCAGCGCCTACGAGGGGGGGACTAATGAAAAACTGTTTTTT; CDR3 protein: CASSAYEGGTNEKLFF
CDR3 length: 15; J gene: TRBJ2-1; D gene: TRBD2; clone size: many; V gene: TRBV14; CDR3 DNA: TGTGCCAGCAGCCAACTAGCGGGCTCCTACAATGAGCAGTTCTTC; CDR3 protein: CASSQLAGSYNEQFF
CDR3 length: 11; J gene: TRBJ1-1; D gene: NA; clone size: NA; V gene: TRBV6-2/TRBV6-3; CDR3 DNA: TGTGCCACCCGTCTAGTTACTGAAGCTTTCTTT; CDR3 protein: CATRLVTEAFF
CDR3 length: 12; J gene: TRBJ1-1; D gene: NA; clone size: NA; V gene: TRBV12-3/TRBV12-4; CDR3 DNA: TGTGCCAGCAGTTTTCCCGACACTGAAGCTTTCTTT; CDR3 protein: CASSFPDTEAFF
CDR3 length: 15; J gene: TRBJ2-3; D gene: NA; clone size: NA; V gene: TRBV6-1; CDR3 DNA: TGTGCCAGCAGTGAAGCGCAGACAGAAAGGGATACGCAGTATTTT; CDR3 protein: CASSEAQTERDTQYF
CDR3 length: 14; J gene: TRBJ2-7; D gene: NA; clone size: NA; V gene: TRBV11-2; CDR3 DNA: TGTGCCAGCAGCTTTGGGGGTGGGCACTACGAGCAGTACTTC; CDR3 protein: CASSFGGGHYEQYF
CDR3 length: 14; J gene: TRBJ1-1; D gene: NA; clone size: few; V gene: TRBV4-1; CDR3 DNA: TGCGCCAGCACAACCAAGAAGGTGGGCACTGAAGCTTTCTTT; CDR3 protein: CASTTKKVGTEAFF
CDR3 length: 12; J gene: TRBJ2-3; D gene: NA; clone size: once; V gene: TRBV20-1; CDR3 DNA: TGCAGTGCTTTTGCGCCGTCAGATACGCAGTATTTT; CDR3 protein: CSAFAPSDTQYF
CDR3 length: 14; J gene: TRBJ2-1; D gene: NA; clone size: few; V gene: TRBV4-3; CDR3 DNA: TGCGCCAGCAGCTTCCGAATTCCGGGGAATGAGCAGTTCTTC; CDR3 protein: CASSFRIPGNEQFF
CDR3 length: 15; J gene: TRBJ1-6; D gene: NA; clone size: few; V gene: TRBV10-3; CDR3 DNA: TGTGCCATCAGTGAGAACCGCGGTAATAATTCACCCCTCCACTTT; CDR3 protein: CAISENRGNNSPLHF
CDR3 length: 13; J gene: TRBJ1-3; D gene: NA; clone size: NA; V gene: TRBV7-2; CDR3 DNA: TGTGCCAGCAGCCAGCGGTCCGGAAACACCATATATTTT; CDR3 protein: CASSQRSGNTIYF
CDR3 length: 14; J gene: TRBJ2-1; D gene: NA; clone size: few; V gene: TRBV20-1; CDR3 DNA: TGCAGTGCTACCCAGGATAGCTCCTACAATGAGCAGTTCTTC; CDR3 protein: CSATQDSSYNEQFF
CDR3 length: 17; J gene: TRBJ2-2; D gene: NA; clone size: NA; V gene: TRBV6-5; CDR3 DNA: TGTGCCAGCAGTTACTCCCTCCCAGGGGCGAACACCGGGGAGCTGTCTTTT; CDR3 protein: CASSYSLPGANTGELSF
CDR3 length: 15; J gene: TRBJ2-1; D gene: TRBD2; clone size: NA; V gene: TRBV5-1; CDR3 DNA: TGCGCCAGCAGCTTGGGGACTAGCGGTAACAATGAGCAGTTCTTC; CDR3 protein: CASSLGTSGNNEQFF
CDR3 length: 13; J gene: TRBJ1-2; D gene: TRBD1; clone size: NA; V gene: TRBV20-1; CDR3 DNA: TGCAGTGCCACCGGGACAGAGAACTATGGCTACACCTTC; CDR3 protein: CSATGTENYGYTF
CDR3 length: 13; J gene: TRBJ2-5; D gene: NA; clone size: few; V gene: TRBV7-9; CDR3 DNA: TGTGCCAGCAGCTTATCAAGCGGCGAGACCCAGTACTTC; CDR3 protein: CASSLSSGETQYF
CDR3 length: 12; J gene: TRBJ1-1; D gene: NA; clone size: NA; V gene: TRBV3-1; CDR3 DNA: TGTGCCAGCAGCCAAGATTATGGTAGCGCTTTCTTT; CDR3 protein: CASSQDYGSAFF
CDR3 length: 15; J gene: TRBJ1-3; D gene: NA; clone size: NA; V gene: TRBV18; CDR3 DNA: TGTGCCAGCTCACCACAAGCAGGGACTGGAAACACCATATATTTT; CDR3 protein: CASSPQAGTGNTIYF
CDR3 length: 15; J gene: TRBJ2-1; D gene: TRBD2; clone size: few; V gene: TRBV12-3/TRBV12-4; CDR3 DNA: TGTGCCAGCAGCCCCAGCGGGGGACCTTACAATGAGCAGTTCTTC; CDR3 protein: CASSPSGGPYNEQFF
CDR3 length: 15; J gene: TRBJ1-6; D gene: NA; clone size: NA; V gene: TRBV7-2; CDR3 DNA: TGTGCCAGCAGTCAGATAAGCGCCTATAATTCACCCCTCAACTTT; CDR3 protein: CASSQISAYNSPLNF
CDR3 length: 12; J gene: TRBJ1-1; D gene: NA; clone size: NA; V gene: TRBV5-1; CDR3 DNA: TGCGCCAGCAGCTTGGATGGTTTTGAAGCTTTCTTT; CDR3 protein: CASSLDGFEAFF
CDR3 length: 15; J gene: TRBJ1-3; D gene: NA; clone size: few; V gene: TRBV19; CDR3 DNA: TGTGCCAGTAGTATGGACGGGAGCTCTGGAAACACCATATATTTT; CDR3 protein: CASSMDGSSGNTIYF
CDR3 length: 18; J gene: TRBJ2-3; D gene: NA; clone size: NA; V gene: TRBV12-3/TRBV12-4; CDR3 DNA: TGTGCCAGCAGTCCCTCGTCCCAAATACGGCTGGGCACAGATACGCAGTATTTT; CDR3 protein: CASSPSSQIRLGTDTQYF
CDR3 length: 13; J gene: TRBJ1-2; D gene: NA; clone size: many; V gene: TRBV6-6; CDR3 DNA: TGTGCCAGCAACCCGGTCATGCTCTATGGCTACACCTTC; CDR3 protein: CASNPVMLYGYTF
CDR3 length: 14; J gene: TRBJ2-2; D gene: NA; clone size: few; V gene: TRBV6-6; CDR3 DNA: TGTGCCAGTTCCTTCGGCCAGGGAAACGGGGAGCTGTTTTTT; CDR3 protein: CASSFGQGNGELFF
CDR3 length: 13; J gene: TRBJ2-1; D gene: TRBD2; clone size: few; V gene: TRBV24-1; CDR3 DNA: TGTGCCACCGGAAGCGGGGGGCTTCATGAGCAGTTCTTC; CDR3 protein: CATGSGGLHEQFF
CDR3 length: 19; J gene: TRBJ1-3; D gene: TRBD1; clone size: NA; V gene: TRBV7-3; CDR3 DNA: TGTGCCAGCAGCGCACCCGAAGCCGGGACAGGACACTCTGGAAACACCATATATTTT; CDR3 protein: CASSAPEAGTGHSGNTIYF
CDR3 length: 15; J gene: TRBJ1-4; D gene: NA; clone size: few; V gene: TRBV5-1; CDR3 DNA: TGCGCCAGCAGGCTGTCCCCCCGGGGGATTGAAAAACTGTTTTTT; CDR3 protein: CASRLSPRGIEKLFF
CDR3 length: 11; J gene: TRBJ2-1; D gene: NA; clone size: few; V gene: TRBV7-2; CDR3 DNA: TGTGCCAGCAGCTTTGGAACTGAGCAGTTCTTC; CDR3 protein: CASSFGTEQFF
CDR3 length: 15; J gene: TRBJ1-2; D gene: TRBD1; clone size: NA; V gene: TRBV6-5; CDR3 DNA: TGTGCCCGCAGACGGTCAGGACAGGCCAACTATGGCTACACCTTC; CDR3 protein: CARRRSGQANYGYTF
CDR3 length: 13; J gene: TRBJ1-4; D gene: NA; clone size: NA; V gene: TRBV2; CDR3 DNA: TGTGCCTGCAGATATCGGCAGCCGGAAAAACTGTTTTTT; CDR3 protein: CACRYRQPEKLFF
CDR3 length: 13; J gene: TRBJ1-2; D gene: NA; clone size: many; V gene: TRBV20-1; CDR3 DNA: TGCAGTGCTAGAGGCGGCACCAACTATGGCTACACCTTC; CDR3 protein: CSARGGTNYGYTF
CDR3 length: 14; J gene: TRBJ1-1; D gene: NA; clone size: NA; V gene: TRBV5-1; CDR3 DNA: TGCGCCAGCAGCTTGGGTGGGGGCACGACTGAAGCTTTCTTT; CDR3 protein: CASSLGGGTTEAFF
CDR3 length: 15; J gene: TRBJ2-1; D gene: NA; clone size: NA; V gene: TRBV5-5; CDR3 DNA: TGTGCCAGCAGCTTTAATCGTGTAGCCTACAATGAGCAGTTCTTC; CDR3 protein: CASSFNRVAYNEQFF
CDR3 length: 16; J gene: TRBJ2-1; D gene: NA; clone size: NA; V gene: TRBV29-1; CDR3 DNA: TGCAGCGTTGAAGAAGGTTCTGGGTCTTCCTACAATGAGCAGTTCTTC; CDR3 protein: CSVEEGSGSSYNEQFF
CDR3 length: 14; J gene: TRBJ2-7; D gene: TRBD2; clone size: NA; V gene: TRBV11-2; CDR3 DNA: TGTGCCAGCAGCCTTCGGGAGGGGGTCTTCGAGCAGTACTTC; CDR3 protein: CASSLREGVFEQYF
CDR3 length: 13; J gene: TRBJ1-1; D gene: NA; clone size: few; V gene: TRBV11-2; CDR3 DNA: TGTGCCAGCAGCCCGGTATCCGGAACTGAAGCTTTCTTT; CDR3 protein: CASSPVSGTEAFF
CDR3 length: 14; J gene: TRBJ1-1; D gene: NA; clone size: NA; V gene: TRBV5-6; CDR3 DNA: TGTGCCAGCAGCCCGAACGGGATCAGAGCTGAAGCTTTCTTT; CDR3 protein: CASSPNGIRAEAFF